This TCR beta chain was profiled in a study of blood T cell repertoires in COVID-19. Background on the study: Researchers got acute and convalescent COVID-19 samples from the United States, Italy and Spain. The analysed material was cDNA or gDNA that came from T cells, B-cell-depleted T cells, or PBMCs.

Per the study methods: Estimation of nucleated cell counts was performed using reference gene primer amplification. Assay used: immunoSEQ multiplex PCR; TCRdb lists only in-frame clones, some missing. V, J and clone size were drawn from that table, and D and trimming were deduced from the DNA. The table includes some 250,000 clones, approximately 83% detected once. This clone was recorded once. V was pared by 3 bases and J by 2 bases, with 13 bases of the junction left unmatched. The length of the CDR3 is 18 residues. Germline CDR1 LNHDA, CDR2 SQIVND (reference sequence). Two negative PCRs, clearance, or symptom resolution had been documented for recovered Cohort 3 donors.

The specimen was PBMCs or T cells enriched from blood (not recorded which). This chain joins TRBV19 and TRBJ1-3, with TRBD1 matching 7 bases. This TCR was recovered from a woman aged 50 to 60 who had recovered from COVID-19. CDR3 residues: CASSMIWVDRATGNTIYF. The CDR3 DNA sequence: TGTGCCAGTAGTATGATTTGGGTCGACAGGGCAACTGGAAACACCATATATTTT.